The clone carrying this TCR beta chain came up once. Its target is unknown. V was clipped by 4 bases and J by 6 bases; unmatched bases: 6. Germline lookup yields CDR1 SEHNR and CDR2 FQNEAQ (reference sequence). This CDR3 spans 14 amino acids. Unsorted cryopreserved PBMC were sequenced, averaging about 100,000 T cells per clinical donor. Libraries were prepared by immunoSEQ multiplex PCR; TCRdb keeps only in-frame clonotypes and omits some of them. Here the sample spans around 33,000 clones, 80% to 95% being singletons. This record belongs to a study of T cells in tuberculosis. Whole-study findings and limits: Shorter CDR3-alpha in active tuberculosis partly drove smaller distances.

Specimen: PBMCs. This clonotype was sampled from a donor aged 5-35 years with latent tuberculosis or without tuberculosis infection. Some clones in this sample may be carry-over from other donors' samples. The chain is built from TRBV7-9 and TRBJ2-3, with TRBD2 matching over 8 bases. The CDR3 loop reads CASSYSGKADTQYF. The CDR3 DNA reads TGTGCCAGCAGCTATAGCGGGAAAGCCGATACGCAGTATTTT.